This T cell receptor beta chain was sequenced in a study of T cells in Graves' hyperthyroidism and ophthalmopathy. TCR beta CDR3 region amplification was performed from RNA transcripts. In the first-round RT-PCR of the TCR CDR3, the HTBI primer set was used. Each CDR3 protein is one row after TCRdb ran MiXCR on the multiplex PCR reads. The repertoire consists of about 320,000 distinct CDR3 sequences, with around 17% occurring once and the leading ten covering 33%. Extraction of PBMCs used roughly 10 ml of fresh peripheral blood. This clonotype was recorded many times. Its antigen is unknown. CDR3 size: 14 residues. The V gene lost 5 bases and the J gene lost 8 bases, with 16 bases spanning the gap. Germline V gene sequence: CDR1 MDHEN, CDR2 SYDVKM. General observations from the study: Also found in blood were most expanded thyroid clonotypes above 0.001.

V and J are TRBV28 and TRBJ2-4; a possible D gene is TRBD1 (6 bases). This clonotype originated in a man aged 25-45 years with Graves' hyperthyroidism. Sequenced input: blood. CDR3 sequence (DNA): TGTGCCAGCAGTACTTTGACAGGTTCAGACATTCAGTACTTC. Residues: CASSTLTGSDIQYF.